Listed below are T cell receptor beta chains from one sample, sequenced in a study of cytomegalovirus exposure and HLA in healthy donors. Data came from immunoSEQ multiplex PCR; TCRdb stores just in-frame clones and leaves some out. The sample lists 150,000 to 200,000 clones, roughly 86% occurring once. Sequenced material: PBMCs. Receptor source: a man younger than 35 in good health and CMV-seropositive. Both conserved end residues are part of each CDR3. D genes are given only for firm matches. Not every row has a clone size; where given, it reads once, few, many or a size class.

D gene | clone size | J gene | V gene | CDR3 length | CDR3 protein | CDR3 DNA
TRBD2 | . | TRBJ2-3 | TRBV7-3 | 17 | CASSPGLAGVLADTQYF | TGTGCCAGCAGCCCGGGACTAGCGGGAGTCTTGGCAGATACGCAGTATTTT
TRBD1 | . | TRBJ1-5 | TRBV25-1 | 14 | CASNPGQNNQPQHF | TGTGCCAGCAATCCGGGACAGAACAATCAGCCCCAGCATTTT
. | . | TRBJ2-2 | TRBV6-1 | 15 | CASSEGAARTGELFF | TGTGCCAGCAGTGAGGGGGCGGCCCGGACCGGGGAGCTGTTTTTT
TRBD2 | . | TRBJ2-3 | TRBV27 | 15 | CASSPSTSRTDTQYF | TGTGCCAGCAGTCCGTCGACTAGCCGTACAGATACGCAGTATTTT
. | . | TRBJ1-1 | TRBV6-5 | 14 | CASSDRQSNTEAFF | TGTGCCAGCAGTGATCGACAGTCGAACACTGAAGCTTTCTTT
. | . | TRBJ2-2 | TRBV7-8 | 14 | CASSLRVRSGELFF | TGTGCCAGCAGCTTACGGGTACGATCCGGGGAGCTGTTTTTT
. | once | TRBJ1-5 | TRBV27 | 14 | CASRDSPRNQPQHF | TGTGCCAGCAGGGACAGCCCGAGAAATCAGCCCCAGCATTTT
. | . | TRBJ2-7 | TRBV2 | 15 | CASSEGGLGTYEQYF | TGTGCCAGCAGTGAAGGCGGGCTAGGAACCTACGAGCAGTACTTC
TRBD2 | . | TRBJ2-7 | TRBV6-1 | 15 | CASKSALAGVHMQYF | TGTGCCAGCAAATCGGCGCTAGCGGGAGTCCATATGCAGTACTTC
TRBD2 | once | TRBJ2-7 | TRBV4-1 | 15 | CASSQARGDAYEQYF | TGCGCCAGCAGCCAAGCGCGGGGGGATGCCTACGAGCAGTACTTC
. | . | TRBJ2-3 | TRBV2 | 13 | CASSVTVLYSQYF | TGTGCCAGCAGTGTCACAGTTTTGTATTCGCAGTATTTT
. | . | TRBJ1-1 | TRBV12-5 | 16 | CASGLVAGGVNTEAFF | TGTGCTAGTGGTTTGGTAGCGGGAGGGGTGAACACTGAAGCTTTCTTT
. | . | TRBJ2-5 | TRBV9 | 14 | CASSVAWQGKTQYF | TGTGCCAGCAGCGTAGCTTGGCAGGGAAAGACCCAGTACTTC
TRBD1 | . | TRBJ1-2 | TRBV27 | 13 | CASSSTGFYGYTF | TGTGCCAGCAGCTCGACAGGGTTCTATGGCTACACCTTC
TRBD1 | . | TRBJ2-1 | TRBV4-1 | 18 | CASSHRPGTGSRGNEQFF | TGCGCCAGCAGCCATCGTCCCGGGACAGGGTCCCGAGGCAATGAGCAGTTCTTC
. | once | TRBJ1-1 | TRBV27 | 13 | CASSLEGGTEAFF | TGTGCCAGCAGTTTAGAGGGGGGGACTGAAGCTTTCTTT
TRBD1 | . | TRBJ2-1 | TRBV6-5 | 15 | CASSYSLGGASEQFF | TGTGCCAGCAGTTACTCGCTAGGGGGCGCATCCGAGCAGTTCTTC
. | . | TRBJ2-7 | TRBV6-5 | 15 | CASSSPSRSSYEQYF | TGTGCCAGCAGTTCCCCTTCGCGGAGCTCCTACGAGCAGTACTTC
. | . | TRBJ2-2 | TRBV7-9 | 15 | CASSSRTGYTGELFF | TGTGCCAGCAGCTCTCGGACGGGGTACACCGGGGAGCTGTTTTTT
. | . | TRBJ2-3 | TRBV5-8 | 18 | CASSLEVRLEVEEGTQYF | TGTGCCAGCAGCTTGGAGGTGCGGCTAGAGGTCGAAGAGGGTACGCAGTATTTT
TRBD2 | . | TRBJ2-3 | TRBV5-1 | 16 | CASSQRLAGDSDTQYF | TGCGCCAGCAGCCAAAGACTAGCGGGAGATTCAGATACGCAGTATTTT
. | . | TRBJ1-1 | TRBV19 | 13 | CASSYGGYTEAFF | TGTGCCAGTAGTTATGGGGGCTACACTGAAGCTTTCTTT
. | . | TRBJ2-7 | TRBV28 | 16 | CASSLRRTALDYEQYF | TGTGCCAGCAGTTTACGCCGGACAGCGTTAGATTACGAGCAGTACTTC
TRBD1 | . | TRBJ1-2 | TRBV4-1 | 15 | CASSPQGQGNYGYTF | TGCGCCAGCAGCCCACAGGGACAGGGGAACTATGGCTACACCTTC
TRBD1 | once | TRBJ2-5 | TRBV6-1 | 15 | CGCQNPGQGGETQYF | TGTGGCTGTCAAAACCCGGGACAGGGGGGCGAGACCCAGTACTTC
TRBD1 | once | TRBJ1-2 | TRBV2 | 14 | CASCQTGLSSGYTF | TGTGCCAGCTGTCAGACAGGGCTGAGCTCTGGCTACACCTTC
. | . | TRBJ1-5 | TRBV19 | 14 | CASSMSGFNQPQHF | TGTGCCAGTAGTATGTCTGGCTTCAATCAGCCCCAGCATTTT
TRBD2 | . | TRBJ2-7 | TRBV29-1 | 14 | CSVYQGGSSYEQYF | TGCAGCGTCTACCAAGGCGGGAGCTCCTACGAGCAGTACTTC
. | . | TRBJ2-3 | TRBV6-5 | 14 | CASSYGAGTDTQYF | TGTGCCAGCAGTTACGGGGCGGGAACAGATACGCAGTATTTT
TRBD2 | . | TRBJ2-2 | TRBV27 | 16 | CASSRLAGTNTGELFF | TGTGCCAGCAGCCGACTAGCGGGAACGAACACCGGGGAGCTGTTTTTT
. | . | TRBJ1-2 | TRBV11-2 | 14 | CASSTGGGIYGYTF | TGTGCCAGCAGCACGGGGGGGGGAATCTATGGCTACACCTTC
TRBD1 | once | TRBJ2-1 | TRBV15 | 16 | CATSSPGTGKFDEQFF | TGTGCCACCAGCAGCCCCGGGACAGGGAAATTCGATGAGCAGTTCTTC
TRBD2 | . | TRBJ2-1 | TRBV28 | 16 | CASSFTGTSGYNEQFF | TGTGCCAGCAGTTTCACCGGGACTAGCGGTTACAATGAGCAGTTCTTC
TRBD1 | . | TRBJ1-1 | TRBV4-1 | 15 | CASSQHGQGNTEAFF | TGCGCCAGCAGCCAACATGGACAGGGGAACACTGAAGCTTTCTTT
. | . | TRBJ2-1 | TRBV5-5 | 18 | CASSSTAGQLRHNNEQFF | TGTGCCAGCAGCTCTACAGCGGGACAACTCCGACACAACAATGAGCAGTTCTTC
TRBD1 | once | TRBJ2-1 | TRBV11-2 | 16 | CASSQLQGGAYNEQFF | TGTGCCAGCAGCCAATTACAAGGGGGCGCCTACAATGAGCAGTTCTTC
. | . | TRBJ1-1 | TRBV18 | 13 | CASSGSLNTEAFF | TGTGCCAGCTCAGGCTCTTTGAACACTGAAGCTTTCTTT
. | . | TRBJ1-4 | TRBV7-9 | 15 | CASSLDSQGNEKLFF | TGTGCCAGCAGCTTGGACAGCCAGGGGAATGAAAAACTGTTTTTT
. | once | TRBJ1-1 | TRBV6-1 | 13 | CASSVGPSAEAFF | TGTGCCAGCAGTGTGGGACCTAGCGCTGAAGCTTTCTTT
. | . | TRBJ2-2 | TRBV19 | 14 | CASSLTANTGELFF | TGTGCCAGTAGCTTGACAGCGAACACCGGGGAGCTGTTTTTT
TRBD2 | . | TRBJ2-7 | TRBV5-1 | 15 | CASSLNSGVSYEQYF | TGCGCCAGCAGCTTGAATAGCGGGGTCTCCTACGAGCAGTACTTC
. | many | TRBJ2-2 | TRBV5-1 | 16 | CASSFGTPPNTGELFF | TGCGCCAGCAGCTTCGGGACACCCCCGAACACCGGGGAGCTGTTTTTT
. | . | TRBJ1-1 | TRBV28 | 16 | CASSFGASVLNTEAFF | TGTGCCAGCAGTTTTGGGGCCAGTGTGTTGAACACTGAAGCTTTCTTT
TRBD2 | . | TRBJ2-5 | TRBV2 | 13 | CARGLAGKETQYF | TGTGCCAGGGGACTAGCGGGAAAAGAGACCCAGTACTTC
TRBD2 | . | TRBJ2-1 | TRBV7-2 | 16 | CASSLRQALAGREQFF | TGTGCCAGCAGCTTGCGCCAGGCCCTAGCGGGAAGGGAGCAGTTCTTC
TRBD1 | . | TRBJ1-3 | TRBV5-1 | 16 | CASSSGQGSGGNTIYF | TGCGCCAGCAGCAGCGGACAGGGATCGGGTGGAAACACCATATATTTT
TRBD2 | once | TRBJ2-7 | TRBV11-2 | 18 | CASRLRGTSGITVYEQYF | TGTGCCAGCAGGCTAAGAGGGACTAGCGGGATCACCGTCTACGAGCAGTACTTC
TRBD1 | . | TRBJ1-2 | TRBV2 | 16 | CASSEEGTGGDYGYTF | TGTGCCAGCAGTGAAGAGGGGACAGGTGGGGACTATGGCTACACCTTC
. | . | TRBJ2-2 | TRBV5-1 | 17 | CASSLVPGAPNTGELFF | TGCGCCAGCAGCTTGGTCCCAGGGGCCCCGAACACCGGGGAGCTGTTTTTT
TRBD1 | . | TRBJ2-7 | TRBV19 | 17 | CASSKRGTGGLTYEQYF | TGTGCCAGTAGCAAAAGGGGGACAGGGGGGCTAACCTACGAGCAGTACTTC
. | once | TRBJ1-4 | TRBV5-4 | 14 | CASSSGSSGEKLFF | TGTGCCAGCAGCTCCGGGTCGAGTGGTGAAAAACTGTTTTTT
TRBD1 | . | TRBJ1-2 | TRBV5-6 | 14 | CASSRQGVNYGYTF | TGTGCCAGCAGCCGACAGGGAGTCAACTATGGCTACACCTTC
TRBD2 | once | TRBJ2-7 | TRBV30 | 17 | CAWSVGLTSGSSYEQYF | TGTGCCTGGAGTGTGGGACTGACTAGCGGGAGTTCCTACGAGCAGTACTTC
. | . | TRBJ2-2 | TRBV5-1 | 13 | CATTTGNTGELFF | TGCGCCACGACAACAGGGAACACCGGGGAGCTGTTTTTT
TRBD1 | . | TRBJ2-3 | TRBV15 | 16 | CATSRDRGGTGDTQYF | TGTGCCACCAGCAGAGATCGTGGGGGGACAGGGGATACGCAGTATTTT
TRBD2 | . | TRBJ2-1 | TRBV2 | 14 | CASSASGSRDEQFF | TGTGCCAGCAGTGCCAGCGGGAGTCGGGATGAGCAGTTCTTC
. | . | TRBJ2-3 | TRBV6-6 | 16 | CASSYSAAGFTDTQYF | TGTGCCAGCAGTTACTCAGCTGCGGGTTTCACAGATACGCAGTATTTT
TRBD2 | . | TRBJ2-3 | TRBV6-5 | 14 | CASGTSGISDTQYF | TGTGCCAGCGGGACTAGCGGGATTTCGGATACGCAGTATTTT